This TCR beta chain was found in a study of T-cell memory formation after mild COVID-19. Points on this clonotype: Its matching antigen is unknown.

Germline lookup yields CDR1 LGHDT and CDR2 YNNKEL (reference sequence). The CDR3 runs to 16 residues. Trimming took 0 bases from V and 0 from J, leaving 8 bases between them. TCRdb reprocessed the 5' RACE reads with MiXCR, giving one entry per CDR3 protein. The data contain roughly 350,000 distinct CDR3 sequences, 28% of them seen just once; the ten biggest clones take up roughly 12%. Whole-study findings and limits: There was a balanced CD4/CD8 profile in clones contracting day 15 to 85, and later expanders leaned CD4+. CM and EM subsets held most contracting CD4+ clones; EMRA held CD8+ ones.

The TCR comes from an adult woman who had mild COVID-19 (a few samples of this study predate the infection). Cell type and time point are not known. Material for sequencing was PBMCs or a T cell subset sorted from them (not recorded which). The chain joins TRBV3-1 to TRBJ2-2; D is uncertain. The CDR3 DNA follows: TGTGCCAGCAGCCAAGATCGGCCCCCGAACACCGGGGAGCTGTTTTTT. Protein: CASSQDRPPNTGELFF.